A selection of T cell receptor beta chains follows, all from one sample in a study of blood T cells in healthy people across ages. TCRdb reanalysed the 5' RACE reads using MiXCR and keeps one entry per CDR3 protein. The data contain 1.2 million to 1.5 million distinct CDR3 sequences, roughly 64% of them singletons. Sequencing was carried out using blood. Receptors were obtained from a man between 18 and 35 years old in good health. Both conserved end residues are part of each CDR3. A D gene is named only where the DNA matches it firmly. Rows give clone size only sometimes, using once, few, many, or a class for an expanded clone.

d_call: -
j_call: TRBJ2-6
v_call: TRBV9
clone_size: few
cdr3_nt: TGTGCCAGCAGCGACGGGGATGGGGCCAACGTCCTGACTTTC
cdr3_aa: CASSDGDGANVLTF

d_call: -
j_call: TRBJ1-5
v_call: TRBV12-3/TRBV12-4
clone_size: -
cdr3_nt: TGTGCCAGCAGTCGACAGAATCAGCCCCAGCATTTT
cdr3_aa: CASSRQNQPQHF

d_call: -
j_call: TRBJ2-5
v_call: TRBV6-1
clone_size: -
cdr3_nt: TGTGCCAGCAGTGAAGTCGGCAGACTAGAGTACTTC
cdr3_aa: CASSEVGRLEYF

d_call: -
j_call: TRBJ1-1
v_call: TRBV5-6
clone_size: -
cdr3_nt: TGTGCCAGCAGCTTACAGGACAGAGTCACTGAAGCTTTCTTT
cdr3_aa: CASSLQDRVTEAFF

d_call: -
j_call: TRBJ1-2
v_call: TRBV20-1
clone_size: -
cdr3_nt: TGCAGTGCTAGAGATGTAGGACGGATTATTAACTATGGCTACACCTTC
cdr3_aa: CSARDVGRIINYGYTF

d_call: -
j_call: TRBJ2-1
v_call: TRBV6-2/TRBV6-3
clone_size: -
cdr3_nt: TGTGCCAGCAGTTACGGAATAGGGTACATTGAGCAGTTCTTC
cdr3_aa: CASSYGIGYIEQFF

d_call: -
j_call: TRBJ2-3
v_call: TRBV7-2
clone_size: -
cdr3_nt: TGTGCCAGCAGCTTGGACTTCGCCACAGATACGCAGTATTTT
cdr3_aa: CASSLDFATDTQYF

d_call: -
j_call: TRBJ2-3
v_call: TRBV20-1
clone_size: few
cdr3_nt: TGCAGTGCTAGAGTCCGGCTGGGCACAGATACGCAGTATTTT
cdr3_aa: CSARVRLGTDTQYF

d_call: -
j_call: TRBJ2-7
v_call: TRBV5-1
clone_size: -
cdr3_nt: TGCGCCAGCAGCTTGTTTGGCAGCACCTACGAGCAGTACTTC
cdr3_aa: CASSLFGSTYEQYF

d_call: TRBD1
j_call: TRBJ2-7
v_call: TRBV7-9
clone_size: few
cdr3_nt: TGTGCCAGCAGCGCCCGGACAGGGGGAATCTACGAGCAGTACTTC
cdr3_aa: CASSARTGGIYEQYF

d_call: -
j_call: TRBJ1-1
v_call: TRBV7-2
clone_size: -
cdr3_nt: TGTGCCAGCAGCCCCTTTGGGCAGGGTTTAAACACTGAAGCTTTCTTT
cdr3_aa: CASSPFGQGLNTEAFF

d_call: -
j_call: TRBJ2-7
v_call: TRBV7-9
clone_size: once
cdr3_nt: TGTGCCAGCAGCCCAGCGTACAAGGCCCGGGTTGTCCACGAGCAGTACTTC
cdr3_aa: CASSPAYKARVVHEQYF

d_call: TRBD1
j_call: TRBJ2-3
v_call: TRBV10-3
clone_size: -
cdr3_nt: TGTGCCATCAGTGACCCCTTAGGGGGCGCGGGCACAGATACGCAGTATTTT
cdr3_aa: CAISDPLGGAGTDTQYF